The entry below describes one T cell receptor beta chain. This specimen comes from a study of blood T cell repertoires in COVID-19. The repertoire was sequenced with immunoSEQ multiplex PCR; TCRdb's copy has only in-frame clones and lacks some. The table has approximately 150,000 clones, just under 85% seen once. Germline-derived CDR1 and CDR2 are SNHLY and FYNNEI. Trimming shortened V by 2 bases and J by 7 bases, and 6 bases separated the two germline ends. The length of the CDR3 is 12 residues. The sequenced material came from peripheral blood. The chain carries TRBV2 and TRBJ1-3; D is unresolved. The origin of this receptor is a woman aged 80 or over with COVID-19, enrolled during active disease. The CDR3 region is CASSESGNTIYF. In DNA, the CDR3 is TGTGCCAGCAGTGAATCGGGGAACACCATATATTTT. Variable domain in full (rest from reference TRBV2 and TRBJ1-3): EPEVTQTPSHQVTQMGQEVILRCVPISNHLYFYWYRQILGQKVEFLVSFYNNEISEKSEIFDDQFSVERPDGSNFTLKIRSTKLEDSAMYFCASSESGNTIYFGEGSWLTVV.